The entry that follows covers one TCR beta chain sequence. Its antigen target is currently unknown. No much larger clonotype is one base removed from it; base qualities were not supplied. The immunoSEQ assay amplified TCRB CDR3 regions from approximately 2 micrograms of genomic DNA, or from all available DNA when less than that amount was available. The multiplex PCR employed 60 forward primers targeting TCR V beta segments and 13 reverse primers targeting J beta segments. Synthetic control templates were spiked into each sample at limiting dilution to estimate reads per starting template. Reads of 87 bp were generated by sequencing on the Illumina HiSeq System. In the original analysis: PCR and sequencing errors were removed by a nearest neighbor algorithm that merged closely related sequences. TCR overlap was measured as the percentage of unique tumor TCR beta sequences also present in the same patient's peripheral blood. TCRdb mirrors the immuneACCESS table, restricted to in-frame sequences. Some clones are absent from its copies; in checked studies, under half trace to an unresolved V gene, and the reason for the others is unknown. V and J calls and clone size are given by that table; D and trimming were obtained from the DNA. In this sample the table shows tens of thousands of clones, roughly 87% of which occur a single time. The ten largest clones represent under 2.5% of the sample.

Patients were selected for having adequate residual fresh-frozen tumor tissue and more than two years of available survival data. None of the glioblastoma patients carried an isocitrate dehydrogenase mutation, although molecular status otherwise varied. PBMC were collected before vaccination, two weeks after the third vaccination, and at tumor progression when it occurred. The Qiagen DNeasy Blood extraction Kit was used to extract genomic DNA. The record originates from a study of glioma-infiltrating T cells after dendritic cell vaccination (dated by TCRdb to the mid-2010s). In the study overall: The cohort included about 15 glioblastoma patients drawn from Phase I and II dendritic cell vaccination trials, of whom 9 were newly diagnosed and 6 had recurrent disease. Between about 2003 and 2013, patients were given autologous tumor lysate-pulsed dendritic cell vaccination. The vaccine was prepared from monocyte-derived dendritic cells that were cultured for around 7 days with IL-4 and GM-CSF and then pulsed overnight with autologous tumor lysate. Each patient got three intradermal injections of the dendritic cell vaccine, spaced at biweekly intervals, in the arm below the axilla. Deep sequencing of TCR beta CDR3 regions was used to quantify tumor-infiltrating lymphocyte content and compare tumor and blood repertoires in dendritic cell-vaccinated glioblastoma patients. Survival after dendritic cell vaccination was correlated with TCR sequencing metrics, including TIL content and tumor-blood repertoire overlap. Paper-wide results and their limitations: The three-group TCR overlap response model was described as speculative and requiring prospective validation. Longer time to progression and overall survival after dendritic cell vaccination were predicted by higher estimated pretreatment TIL content. No direct relationship between TCR clonality and survival was found, suggesting a diverse polyclonal response may matter. The cohort was small and heterogeneous, only a few patients had full blood and tumor sets, and even fewer had initial-recurrent tumor pairs.

This clonotype originated in a human donor with glioblastoma. Sequencing was performed on blood, taken before dendritic cell vaccination.

Here is the DNA: TGTGCCACCAGCAGGGGTGGGACAGCCACAGATACGCAGTATTTT. Translated, this gives CATSRGGTATDTQYF. The rearranged chain carries TRBV15 and TRBJ2-3; 7 bases in the junction line up with TRBD1. The germline V gene (reference sequence) sets CDR1 to LNHNV and CDR2 to YYDKDF. From the cysteine through the phenylalanine, the CDR3 covers 15 amino acids. CDR3 DNA only is kept here, 45 bases in frame from base 1. For this chain, trimming is 3 bases at the V end and 2 bases at the J end, and the number of junction bases without a gene match is 5.